The rows below give T cell receptor beta chains drawn from one sample of a study of blood T cells in healthy people across ages. TCRdb recomputed calls from the 5' RACE reads with MiXCR, one row per CDR3 protein. Seen here are 1.5 million to 1.9 million distinct CDR3 sequences, 40% to 45% observed once, and the top ten hold under 5%. Sequenced input: blood. Source of these receptors: a young woman in good health. The CDR3 runs from the conserved cysteine through the conserved F or W. A D gene is named only where the DNA matches it firmly. The size entry is marked missing in some rows and otherwise reads once, few, many or a size class.

J gene: TRBJ1-4
V gene: TRBV15
D gene: NA
clone size: NA
CDR3 protein: CATSRDAADKDEKLFF
CDR3 DNA: TGTGCCACCAGCAGAGATGCGGCAGATAAAGATGAAAAACTGTTTTTT

J gene: TRBJ2-7
V gene: TRBV13
D gene: TRBD1
clone size: many
CDR3 protein: CASSFWTGTYEQYF
CDR3 DNA: TGTGCCAGCAGCTTTTGGACAGGGACCTACGAGCAGTACTTC

J gene: TRBJ2-1
V gene: TRBV10-3
D gene: NA
clone size: many
CDR3 protein: CAISESPGSYNEQFF
CDR3 DNA: TGTGCCATCAGTGAGTCGCCTGGCTCCTACAATGAGCAGTTCTTC

J gene: TRBJ2-4
V gene: TRBV5-6
D gene: TRBD1
clone size: once
CDR3 protein: CSSSLVPGQGRTKNIQYF
CDR3 DNA: TGTTCCAGCAGCTTGGTTCCGGGACAGGGTCGAACCAAAAACATTCAGTACTTC

J gene: TRBJ2-1
V gene: TRBV7-9
D gene: NA
clone size: NA
CDR3 protein: CASSFFTGNEQFF
CDR3 DNA: TGTGCCAGCAGCTTTTTTACAGGGAATGAGCAGTTCTTC

J gene: TRBJ2-1
V gene: TRBV7-9
D gene: NA
clone size: NA
CDR3 protein: CASTQWSGGDEQFF
CDR3 DNA: TGTGCCAGCACCCAATGGAGCGGCGGCGATGAGCAGTTCTTC

J gene: TRBJ2-7
V gene: TRBV4-3
D gene: NA
clone size: NA
CDR3 protein: CARSQERTSTYEQYF
CDR3 DNA: TGCGCCAGAAGCCAAGAAAGGACCTCCACATACGAGCAGTACTTC

J gene: TRBJ2-7
V gene: TRBV21-1
D gene: NA
clone size: NA
CDR3 protein: CASSKVCESYEQYF
CDR3 DNA: TGTGCCAGCAGCAAAGTGTGCGAGTCCTACGAGCAGTACTTC

J gene: TRBJ2-6
V gene: TRBV9
D gene: NA
clone size: NA
CDR3 protein: CASSVSSPGANVLTF
CDR3 DNA: TGTGCCAGCAGCGTTTCTTCTCCCGGGGCCAACGTCCTGACTTTC

J gene: TRBJ1-1
V gene: TRBV29-1
D gene: NA
clone size: NA
CDR3 protein: CSVVRQAMNTEAFF
CDR3 DNA: TGCAGCGTTGTGAGACAGGCCATGAACACTGAAGCTTTCTTT

J gene: TRBJ2-3
V gene: TRBV11-2
D gene: TRBD2
clone size: NA
CDR3 protein: CASKRTSGGARTDTQYF
CDR3 DNA: TGTGCCAGCAAAAGGACTAGCGGGGGGGCCCGTACAGATACGCAGTATTTT

J gene: TRBJ2-7
V gene: TRBV4-3
D gene: TRBD2
clone size: few
CDR3 protein: CASSQESSGGYEQYF
CDR3 DNA: TGCGCCAGCAGCCAAGAATCTAGCGGAGGTTACGAGCAGTACTTC

J gene: TRBJ1-1
V gene: TRBV5-1
D gene: TRBD1
clone size: NA
CDR3 protein: CASSQTGRGGETEAFF
CDR3 DNA: TGCGCCAGCAGCCAGACAGGGAGAGGAGGGGAGACTGAAGCTTTCTTT

J gene: TRBJ1-6
V gene: TRBV20-1
D gene: TRBD1
clone size: NA
CDR3 protein: CSASGTGQNSPLHF
CDR3 DNA: TGCAGTGCTAGCGGGACAGGGCAGAATTCACCCCTCCACTTT

J gene: TRBJ2-3
V gene: TRBV11-2
D gene: NA
clone size: NA
CDR3 protein: CASSLDLVGWDTQYF
CDR3 DNA: TGTGCCAGCAGCTTAGATCTGGTCGGGTGGGATACGCAGTATTTT

J gene: TRBJ1-2
V gene: TRBV7-2
D gene: NA
clone size: few
CDR3 protein: CASSLASQRTATYGYTF
CDR3 DNA: TGTGCCAGCAGCTTAGCGTCTCAGAGAACCGCGACCTATGGCTACACCTTC

J gene: TRBJ1-4
V gene: TRBV7-2
D gene: TRBD1
clone size: NA
CDR3 protein: CASSLGGAGGREKLFF
CDR3 DNA: TGTGCCAGCAGCTTAGGGGGGGCAGGGGGCAGGGAAAAACTGTTTTTT

J gene: TRBJ2-2
V gene: TRBV20-1
D gene: TRBD2
clone size: NA
CDR3 protein: CSASRTSGTGGLFF
CDR3 DNA: TGCAGTGCTAGCCGGACTAGCGGGACGGGGGGGCTGTTTTTT

J gene: TRBJ2-7
V gene: TRBV24-1
D gene: NA
clone size: NA
CDR3 protein: CATAPGDSYEQYF
CDR3 DNA: TGTGCCACCGCACCCGGGGATTCCTACGAGCAGTACTTC

J gene: TRBJ2-3
V gene: TRBV29-1
D gene: TRBD2
clone size: NA
CDR3 protein: CSVGLAAYTDTQYF
CDR3 DNA: TGCAGCGTGGGACTAGCGGCTTATACAGATACGCAGTATTTT

J gene: TRBJ2-1
V gene: TRBV5-1
D gene: TRBD2
clone size: NA
CDR3 protein: CASGRDSYNEQFF
CDR3 DNA: TGCGCCAGCGGGAGGGATTCCTACAATGAGCAGTTCTTC

J gene: TRBJ1-1
V gene: TRBV10-3
D gene: NA
clone size: few
CDR3 protein: CATTQRRQALVGYTEAFF
CDR3 DNA: TGTGCCACCACCCAACGAAGACAGGCACTAGTCGGGTACACTGAAGCTTTCTTT

J gene: TRBJ1-1
V gene: TRBV7-2
D gene: TRBD1
clone size: once
CDR3 protein: CASSSPTGGPNTEAFF
CDR3 DNA: TGTGCCAGCAGCTCCCCGACAGGGGGCCCGAACACTGAAGCTTTCTTT

J gene: TRBJ2-1
V gene: TRBV7-2
D gene: NA
clone size: NA
CDR3 protein: CASSLGGTIGEQFF
CDR3 DNA: TGTGCCAGCAGCTTAGGGGGGACGATTGGGGAGCAGTTCTTC

J gene: TRBJ1-5
V gene: TRBV4-3
D gene: TRBD1
clone size: few
CDR3 protein: CASSESRGDQPQHF
CDR3 DNA: TGCGCCAGCAGCGAATCCAGGGGGGATCAGCCCCAGCATTTT

J gene: TRBJ2-3
V gene: TRBV20-1
D gene: TRBD2
clone size: few
CDR3 protein: CSARGLAGVGKDTQYF
CDR3 DNA: TGCAGTGCTAGAGGGCTAGCGGGAGTTGGTAAAGATACGCAGTATTTT

J gene: TRBJ2-7
V gene: TRBV14
D gene: TRBD2
clone size: NA
CDR3 protein: CASSQDLAGLIRQYF
CDR3 DNA: TGTGCCAGCAGCCAAGACCTAGCGGGACTAATCCGGCAGTACTTC

J gene: TRBJ1-2
V gene: TRBV7-9
D gene: TRBD1
clone size: NA
CDR3 protein: CASSSTGMGAGYTF
CDR3 DNA: TGTGCCAGCAGCTCGACAGGGATGGGGGCTGGCTACACCTTC

J gene: TRBJ1-4
V gene: TRBV5-5
D gene: NA
clone size: few
CDR3 protein: CASSLIGSSRELFF
CDR3 DNA: TGTGCCAGCAGCTTGATCGGGTCGTCACGAGAACTGTTTTTT

J gene: TRBJ1-5
V gene: TRBV6-2/TRBV6-3
D gene: NA
clone size: NA
CDR3 protein: CASSWPLRPQHF
CDR3 DNA: TGTGCCAGCAGTTGGCCACTCAGGCCCCAGCATTTT

J gene: TRBJ2-2
V gene: TRBV9
D gene: NA
clone size: NA
CDR3 protein: CASSVAPANTGELFF
CDR3 DNA: TGTGCCAGCAGCGTAGCTCCTGCGAACACCGGGGAGCTGTTTTTT

J gene: TRBJ1-4
V gene: TRBV20-1
D gene: NA
clone size: few
CDR3 protein: CSARDIGHRDEKLFF
CDR3 DNA: TGCAGTGCTAGAGATATAGGGCACAGGGATGAAAAACTGTTTTTT

J gene: TRBJ2-7
V gene: TRBV24-1
D gene: NA
clone size: NA
CDR3 protein: CATSPGTSVYEQYF
CDR3 DNA: TGTGCCACCAGCCCCGGGACGTCGGTCTACGAGCAGTACTTC

J gene: TRBJ2-3
V gene: TRBV6-1
D gene: TRBD1
clone size: few
CDR3 protein: CATDQDRDTDTQYF
CDR3 DNA: TGTGCCACCGACCAGGACAGGGACACAGATACGCAGTATTTT

J gene: TRBJ2-5
V gene: TRBV12-3/TRBV12-4
D gene: NA
clone size: NA
CDR3 protein: CASSSFDPALQETQYF
CDR3 DNA: TGTGCCAGCAGTTCCTTTGACCCCGCTCTCCAAGAGACCCAGTACTTC

J gene: TRBJ2-1
V gene: TRBV27
D gene: NA
clone size: many
CDR3 protein: CASSVISHNEQFF
CDR3 DNA: TGTGCCAGCAGTGTAATTTCCCACAATGAGCAGTTCTTC

J gene: TRBJ2-3
V gene: TRBV6-6
D gene: NA
clone size: NA
CDR3 protein: CASSSLDGAVGTQYF
CDR3 DNA: TGTGCCAGCAGTTCCTTGGACGGGGCTGTGGGTACGCAGTATTTT

J gene: TRBJ2-1
V gene: TRBV6-2/TRBV6-3
D gene: TRBD2
clone size: few
CDR3 protein: CASSYSAGGRGSYNEQFF
CDR3 DNA: TGTGCCAGCAGTTACAGTGCGGGGGGGCGAGGCTCCTACAATGAGCAGTTCTTC

J gene: TRBJ2-1
V gene: TRBV6-6
D gene: TRBD2
clone size: NA
CDR3 protein: CASSGGLVPDNEQFF
CDR3 DNA: TGTGCCAGCAGTGGGGGACTAGTCCCCGACAATGAGCAGTTCTTC

J gene: TRBJ1-2
V gene: TRBV7-2
D gene: TRBD1
clone size: few
CDR3 protein: CASSLDATGSHGYTF
CDR3 DNA: TGTGCCAGCAGCTTAGATGCGACAGGGTCCCATGGCTACACCTTC

J gene: TRBJ1-1
V gene: TRBV5-8
D gene: NA
clone size: NA
CDR3 protein: CASSPQIGMNTEAFF
CDR3 DNA: TGCGCCAGCAGCCCTCAGATCGGTATGAACACTGAAGCTTTCTTT

J gene: TRBJ2-1
V gene: TRBV27
D gene: NA
clone size: NA
CDR3 protein: CASSPQGRVYNGQFF
CDR3 DNA: TGTGCCAGCAGTCCCCAGGGGAGGGTCTACAATGGGCAGTTCTTC

J gene: TRBJ1-5
V gene: TRBV20-1
D gene: TRBD1
clone size: NA
CDR3 protein: CSAIGTVSGNQPQHF
CDR3 DNA: TGCAGTGCTATTGGGACAGTGTCCGGCAATCAGCCCCAGCATTTT

J gene: TRBJ2-1
V gene: TRBV11-1
D gene: NA
clone size: NA
CDR3 protein: CASSLAQWTVQFF
CDR3 DNA: TGTGCCAGCAGCTTAGCGCAATGGACAGTGCAGTTCTTC

J gene: TRBJ1-1
V gene: TRBV27
D gene: TRBD1
clone size: NA
CDR3 protein: CRAGGNTEAFF
CDR3 DNA: TGTAGAGCAGGGGGGAACACTGAAGCTTTCTTT

J gene: TRBJ1-2
V gene: TRBV12-5
D gene: NA
clone size: NA
CDR3 protein: CASGWIGGYTF
CDR3 DNA: TGTGCTAGTGGTTGGATCGGAGGGTACACCTTC

J gene: TRBJ2-4
V gene: TRBV7-2
D gene: NA
clone size: NA
CDR3 protein: CASSTDFAKNIQYF
CDR3 DNA: TGTGCCAGCAGCACGGACTTCGCCAAAAACATTCAGTACTTC

J gene: TRBJ1-2
V gene: TRBV20-1
D gene: TRBD1
clone size: NA
CDR3 protein: CSARSSGGDGYTF
CDR3 DNA: TGCAGTGCTAGAAGCTCAGGGGGCGATGGCTACACCTTC

J gene: TRBJ2-1
V gene: TRBV7-2
D gene: NA
clone size: NA
CDR3 protein: CASSLKGISCNEQFF
CDR3 DNA: TGTGCCAGCAGCTTAAAGGGTATCTCCTGCAATGAGCAGTTCTTC

J gene: TRBJ2-7
V gene: TRBV4-1
D gene: TRBD1
clone size: NA
CDR3 protein: CASSQSPGTGYYEQYF
CDR3 DNA: TGCGCCAGCAGCCAATCCCCCGGGACAGGTTATTACGAGCAGTACTTC

J gene: TRBJ1-5
V gene: TRBV20-1
D gene: NA
clone size: NA
CDR3 protein: CSAAGDTNQPQHF
CDR3 DNA: TGCAGTGCTGCCGGGGACACGAATCAGCCCCAGCATTTT

J gene: TRBJ2-3
V gene: TRBV9
D gene: TRBD2
clone size: once
CDR3 protein: CASSARLAGGSTDTQYF
CDR3 DNA: TGTGCCAGCAGCGCGCGACTAGCGGGAGGGAGCACAGATACGCAGTATTTT

J gene: TRBJ2-7
V gene: TRBV27
D gene: TRBD2
clone size: few
CDR3 protein: CASSSPGLAVYEQYF
CDR3 DNA: TGTGCCAGCAGTTCACCGGGACTAGCGGTCTACGAGCAGTACTTC

J gene: TRBJ2-6
V gene: TRBV7-8
D gene: NA
clone size: NA
CDR3 protein: CASSKGYGANVLTF
CDR3 DNA: TGTGCCAGCAGCAAAGGGTATGGGGCCAACGTCCTGACTTTC

J gene: TRBJ1-5
V gene: TRBV7-2
D gene: NA
clone size: NA
CDR3 protein: CASSHRDQGPDQPQHF
CDR3 DNA: TGTGCCAGCAGCCACCGGGACCAAGGGCCGGATCAGCCCCAGCATTTT

J gene: TRBJ2-7
V gene: TRBV7-9
D gene: TRBD1
clone size: NA
CDR3 protein: CASSSQDRNSYNEQYF
CDR3 DNA: TGTGCCAGCAGCTCACAGGACAGGAACTCCTACAATGAGCAGTACTTC